The subject of this entry is one T cell receptor beta chain. In its sample, this clonotype was seen a few times. There is no known antigen for this receptor. No base quality information exists; no much larger clone differs at one position. The donors were 40 or so Caucasian individuals from Russia, aged roughly 6 to 100 years, who were systemically healthy. Ten milliliters of peripheral blood were drawn from each donor into EDTA-treated Vacutainer tubes. Ficoll-Paque density-gradient centrifugation was used to isolate PBMCs, with at least 7 million per sample. Total RNA was extracted from PBMCs with Trizol reagent, with at least 6 micrograms obtained per sample. For every donor, flow cytometry on a PBMC aliquot measured the percentage of naive CD45RAhigh/CD27high T cells. Library preparation employed 5' RACE. Sequencing was performed on an Illumina HiSeq 2500. The second PCR ran for about 6 to 12 cycles and used a J-beta primer mix along with a sample-barcoded 5' primer. A template-switch 5' adaptor carrying 12 random nucleotides introduced a unique molecular identifier onto each TCR beta cDNA molecule. At least 2.5 million CDR3-containing paired-end reads were obtained from each sample. All of the RNA was converted into first-strand cDNA using the Mint cDNA synthesis kit, with a TRBC-specific oligonucleotide serving as the primer. Following uracil-DNA glycosylase treatment, a first 18-cycle PCR with universal primers M1SS and BC2_uni_R was performed on all cDNA. The authors' analysis ran thus. Normalization of each sample was performed by random selection of 1 million high-quality reads, each carrying a distinct molecular identifier. Instead of being binned into consensus sequences, reads that shared molecular identifiers were thrown out. CDR3 identification, clonotype clustering and error correction used MiTCR with a Q25 quality threshold and the strictest error-elimination algorithm. A nonparametric unseen species model using Euler transformation provided a lower-bound estimate of total TCR beta diversity. TCRdb trimmed the raw reads at Q25, called clones with MiXCR and kept productive beta chains. CDR3 protein sequences are deduplicated, and each keeps its most common genes and DNA. What appears here as the V and J calls and clone size reflects TCRdb's work, not the paper's. This sample gives about 1.8 million distinct CDR3 sequences in total; 49% of them show up just once. The top ten constitute over 2% of the sample.

The data were obtained in a study of blood T cells in healthy people across ages (dated by TCRdb to 2015 to 2017). Regarding the research as a whole: In model experiments, roughly one uniquely barcoded TCR beta cDNA molecule per two T cells was captured by template switching. To track age-related changes in TCR beta repertoire diversity, the study relied on deep sequencing normalized with unique cDNA molecular identifiers. The donors were divided into four age groups: young (average 16 years), middle-aged (under 40), aged (approximately 62) and long-lived (roughly 82). Donors of different ages were randomly distributed across sequencing lanes to avoid experimental bias. For two donors (one aged 18 to 29 and one aged 80 or older), the study analyzed two additional independent replicas of 1 million unique cDNA reads from the same blood draw. Broad study findings and their caveats: Because the CMV infection status of the donors was unknown, age-related changes in expanded clonotypes may potentially have been confounded. Conclusive comparison of naive and antigen-experienced compartments was prevented by the profiling of bulk unsorted PBMCs. Estimates of total diversity based on one million sequenced T cells were regarded as lower bounds and as underestimates. Observed TCR beta diversity per million T cells fell roughly linearly with age, and a significant reduction was already apparent by age around 40. There was a strong correlation between observed TCR beta diversity and the percentage of naive T cells measured by flow cytometry. Compared with the aged group, the long-lived group had more naive CD4+ T cells, fewer expanded clones and increased TCR diversity, suggesting age selection.

For CDR1 and CDR2, the germline V gene (reference sequence) lists PRHDT and FYEKMQ. The CDR3 starts with the cysteine, ends with the phenylalanine, and has 14 residues. The retained sequence is limited to the CDR3, 42 bases, with the frame set at the first base. V is shortened by 5 bases, J by 1 base, and the region joining them spans 12 bases. Specimen: blood. The chain is encoded by TRBV13 joined to TRBJ2-7; the D gene is perhaps TRBD2, on 5 matching bases. This clonotype was sampled from a woman aged 40-49 years in good health. The DNA sequence reads TGTGCCAGCAGCGGCCGGACTGAGTCCTACGAGCAGTACTTC. It codes for CASSGRTESYEQYF.